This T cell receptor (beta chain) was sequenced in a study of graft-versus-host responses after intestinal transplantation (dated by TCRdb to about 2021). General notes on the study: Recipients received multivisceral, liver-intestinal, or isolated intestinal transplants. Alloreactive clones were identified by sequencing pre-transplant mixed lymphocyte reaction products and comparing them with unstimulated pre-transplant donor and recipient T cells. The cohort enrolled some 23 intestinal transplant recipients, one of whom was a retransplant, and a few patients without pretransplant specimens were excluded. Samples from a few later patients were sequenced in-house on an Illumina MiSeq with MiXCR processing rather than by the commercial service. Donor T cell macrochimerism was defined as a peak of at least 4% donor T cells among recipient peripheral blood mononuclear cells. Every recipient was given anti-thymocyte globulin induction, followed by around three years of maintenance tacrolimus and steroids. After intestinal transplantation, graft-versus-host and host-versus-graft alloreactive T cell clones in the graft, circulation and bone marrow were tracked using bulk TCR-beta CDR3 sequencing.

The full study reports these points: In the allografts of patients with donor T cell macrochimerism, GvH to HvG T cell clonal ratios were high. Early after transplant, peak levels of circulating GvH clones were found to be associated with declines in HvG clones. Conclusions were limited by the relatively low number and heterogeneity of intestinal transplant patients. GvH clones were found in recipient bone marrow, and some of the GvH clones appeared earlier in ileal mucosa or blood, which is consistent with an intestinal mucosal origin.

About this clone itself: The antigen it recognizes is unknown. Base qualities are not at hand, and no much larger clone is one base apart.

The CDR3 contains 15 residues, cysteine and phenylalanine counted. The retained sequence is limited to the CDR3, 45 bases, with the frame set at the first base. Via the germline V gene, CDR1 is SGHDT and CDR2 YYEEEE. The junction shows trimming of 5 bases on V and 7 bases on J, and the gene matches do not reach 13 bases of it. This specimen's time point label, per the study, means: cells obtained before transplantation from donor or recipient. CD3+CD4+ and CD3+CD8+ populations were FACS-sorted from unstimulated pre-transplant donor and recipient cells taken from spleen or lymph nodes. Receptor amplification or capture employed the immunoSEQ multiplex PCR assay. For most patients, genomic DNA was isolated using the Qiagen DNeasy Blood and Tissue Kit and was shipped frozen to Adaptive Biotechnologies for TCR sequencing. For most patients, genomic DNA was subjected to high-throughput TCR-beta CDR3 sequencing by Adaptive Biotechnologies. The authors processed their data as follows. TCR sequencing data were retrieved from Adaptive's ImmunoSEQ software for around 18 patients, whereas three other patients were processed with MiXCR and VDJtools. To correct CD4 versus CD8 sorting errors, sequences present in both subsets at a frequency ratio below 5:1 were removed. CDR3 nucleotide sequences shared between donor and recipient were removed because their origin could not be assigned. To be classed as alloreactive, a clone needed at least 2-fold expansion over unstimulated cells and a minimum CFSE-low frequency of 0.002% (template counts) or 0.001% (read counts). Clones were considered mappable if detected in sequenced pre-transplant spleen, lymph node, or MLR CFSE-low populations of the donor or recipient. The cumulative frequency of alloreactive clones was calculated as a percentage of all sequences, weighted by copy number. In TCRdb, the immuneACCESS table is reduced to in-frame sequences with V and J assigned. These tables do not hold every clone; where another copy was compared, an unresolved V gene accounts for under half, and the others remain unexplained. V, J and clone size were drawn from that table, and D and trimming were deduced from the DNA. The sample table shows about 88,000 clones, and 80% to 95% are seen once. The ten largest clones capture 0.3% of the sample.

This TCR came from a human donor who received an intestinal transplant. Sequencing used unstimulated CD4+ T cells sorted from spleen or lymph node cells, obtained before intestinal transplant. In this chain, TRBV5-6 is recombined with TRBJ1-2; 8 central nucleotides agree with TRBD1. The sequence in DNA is TGTGCCAGCAGTTCCGGCCGGGACAGGTTCTCTGGCTACACCTTC. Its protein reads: CASSSGRDRFSGYTF.